One and the same sample provided the 17 T cell receptor beta chains below, sequenced in a study of control samples from healthy donors and cancer patients. The repertoire was sequenced with immunoSEQ multiplex PCR; TCRdb's copy has only in-frame clones and lacks some. There are 70,000 or so clones in the sample; around four fifths occur only once, and around 15% lies in the top ten. The sample was blood. The receptors derive from a man aged 45-60 years in good health.

The chain links TRBV18 to TRBJ2-5, with D hard to call. This CDR3 region has 14 residues. Germline-derived CDR1 and CDR2 are KGHSH and LQKENI. V gave up 4 bases and J gave up 4 bases, with 13 bases separating them. CDR3 protein: CASSRSNQGETQYF. The CDR3 coding sequence is TGTGCCAGCTCACGGTCTAACCAAGGAGAGACCCAGTACTTC.

J is TRBJ2-3 and V is TRBV5-6, with D unclear. This CDR3 spans 15 amino acids. Germline V gene sequence: CDR1 SGHDT, CDR2 YYEEEE. The V end was cut by 4 bases, the J end by 2 bases, with 14 bases between. Written as DNA, the CDR3 is TGTGCCAGCAGCCCCCGGGCCGTCCCCACAGATACGCAGTATTTT. Translation gives CASSPRAVPTDTQYF.

The CDR3: CASSQGTPEPISSSGANVLTF. The CDR3 nucleotides read TGTGCCAGCAGCCAAGGAACCCCGGAGCCTATCTCCAGTTCTGGGGCCAACGTCCTGACTTTC. The chain combines TRBV3-1 (or the pseudogene TRBV3-2) with TRBJ2-6; D gene uncertain. The CDR3 length is 21 residues. Germline V lookup: CDR1 LGHDT, CDR2 YNNKEL (reference sequence). V was clipped by 1 base and J by 1 base, with 23 bases between them.

The chain employs TRBV28 and TRBJ2-1, with 10 bases fitting TRBD1. The J segment lost 3 bases and the V segment lost 4 bases, leaving 6 bases of the junction unmatched. Germline CDR1 is MDHEN and CDR2 is SYDVKM. The CDR3 extends over 16 amino acids. CDR3 coding DNA: TGTGCCAGCAGTTCTTTGGACAGGGGGGACTACAATGAGCAGTTCTTC. It yields the protein CASSSLDRGDYNEQFF.

This clone was picked up one time. J is TRBJ2-5 and V is TRBV2; D is possibly TRBD1 (6 bases). Germline V lookup: CDR1 SNHLY, CDR2 FYNNEI. This CDR3 is built from 14 residues. Trimming left V 5 bases short and J 2 bases short, with 12 bases between. CDR3 in amino acids: CASSPWTDQETQYF. The CDR3 coding sequence is TGTGCCAGCAGTCCCTGGACAGATCAAGAGACCCAGTACTTC.

The V and J genes are TRBV7-9 and TRBJ2-3; D is undetermined. The germline V gene encodes CDR1 SEHNR and CDR2 FQNEAQ (reference sequence). Between the trimmed V and J ends, which lost 6 bases and 5 bases, there was a span of 9 bases. This CDR3 spans 12 amino acids. The CDR3 reads CASRSIGDTQYF. The CDR3 region has the DNA TGTGCCAGCAGGTCAATAGGAGATACGCAGTATTTT.

The chain has TRBV11-3 and TRBJ2-7; 8 nucleotides match TRBD1. CDR3 length: 15 residues. V lost 4 bases and J lost 4; bases outside the gene matches: 9. Looked up from germline, CDR1 is SGHNT and CDR2 is YENEEA. CDR3 region: CASSWGYRGKYEQYF. CDR3 in DNA: TGTGCCAGCAGCTGGGGTTACAGGGGGAAGTACGAGCAGTACTTC.

Concerning this clone itself: The same CDR3 also results from other DNA sequences found in this sample. The gene calls are TRBV9 and TRBJ2-3, with D hard to call. From germline, CDR1 is SGDLS and CDR2 YYNGEE. The CDR3 has 12 residues. Trimming pared 4 bases from V and 2 bases from J, leaving 5 bases between. The CDR3 nucleotides read TGTGCCAGCAGCCCTACCACAGATACGCAGTATTTT. Its protein is CASSPTTDTQYF.

For this clone: Compared with germline, one end of the junction differs, possibly owing to a read error. The chain is built from TRBV28 and TRBJ2-1; the match to TRBD2 covers 11 bases. The CDR3 totals 12 residues. Germline-derived CDR1 and CDR2 are MDHEN and SYDVKM. The CDR3 loop reads CASSSSGTSGLF. The CDR3 nucleotides are TGTGCCAGCAGTTCTTCCGGGACTAGCGGCCTCTTC. The variable domain in full, completed from reference TRBV28 and TRBJ2-1, reads DVKVTQSSRYLVKRTGEKVFLECVQDMDHENMFWYRQDPGLGLRLIYFSYDVKMKEKGDIPEGYSVSREKKERFSLILESASTNQTSMYLCASSSSGTSGLFGPGTRLTVL.

The V call is TRBV5-1, the J call TRBJ2-3; no clear D. The CDR3 extends over 13 amino acids. CDR1 SGHRS and CDR2 YFSETQ come from the germline V gene. The V end lost 4 bases, the J end lost 1 base, and 7 bases lay between the germline ends. This CDR3 is CASSPARTDTQYF. The CDR3 DNA reads TGCGCCAGCAGCCCAGCTCGCACAGATACGCAGTATTTT.

The V call is TRBV9, the J call TRBJ2-3, with D hard to call. The CDR3 consists of 14 residues. Trimming took off 0 bases at V and 0 bases at J, with 5 bases between the two ends. CDR1 is SGDLS and CDR2 is YYNGEE in the germline V gene. Here the CDR3 reads CASSVAVSTDTQYF. In nucleotides, the CDR3 is TGTGCCAGCAGCGTAGCAGTTAGCACAGATACGCAGTATTTT.

The chain combines TRBV5-1 with TRBJ2-1; TRBD2 aligns across 10 bases. The CDR3 is made up of 17 amino acids. Germline values: CDR1 SGHRS, CDR2 YFSETQ. Trimming cost V 0 bases and J 9 bases; bases outside gene matches: 12. The CDR3 DNA follows: TGCGCCAGCAGCTTGGTGGGTAGCGGGAGGAGCTATGGTGAGCAGTTCTTC. Its translation: CASSLVGSGRSYGEQFF.

This rearrangement joins TRBV11-2 to TRBJ2-6; D is unclear. Germline V gene sequence: CDR1 SGHAT, CDR2 FQNNGV. The CDR3 is 16 amino acids. The V end lost 2 bases, the J end lost 0 bases, and 8 bases lay between the germline ends. The CDR3 loop is CASSLSFDSGANVLTF. The CDR3 DNA sequence: TGTGCCAGCAGCTTATCGTTCGACTCTGGGGCCAACGTCCTGACTTTC.

This chain uses TRBV30 with TRBJ2-3; TRBD2 matches at 10 bases. This CDR3 has 15 amino acids. V shed 1 base and J 3 bases; nucleotides not matched to a gene: 4. Germline CDR1 and CDR2: GTSNPN and SVGIG (reference sequence). CDR3 coding DNA: TGTGCCTGGAGTGAGCTAGCGGGGGTTACAGATACGCAGTATTTT. Translation: CAWSELAGVTDTQYF.

J is TRBJ2-2 and V is TRBV6-5; 8 bases line up with TRBD2. CDR3 length: 16 amino acids. V dropped 0 bases and J dropped 3; count of bases not matched to a gene: 3. CDR1 is MNHEY and CDR2 is SVGAGI in the germline V gene. CDR3 sequence (DNA): TGTGCCAGCAGTTACTCCTCGGGAGGGCACACCGGGGAGCTGTTTTTT. Translated, it gives CASSYSSGGHTGELFF.

V usage is TRBV28 and J usage is TRBJ1-2; 9 nucleotides align to TRBD1. Unmatched junction bases numbered 5, after V lost 5 bases and J lost 4 bases. The germline V gene has CDR1 MDHEN and CDR2 SYDVKM. The CDR3 has 14 amino acids. Written as DNA, the CDR3 is TGTGCCAGCAGTACAAGGACAGGGGCCTATGGCTACACCTTC. Translated, it gives CASSTRTGAYGYTF.

This chain connects TRBV3-1 (or the pseudogene TRBV3-2) to TRBJ1-2; a weak D match, TRBD1 (5 bases). V was shortened by 10 bases and J by 0 bases, with 9 bases between the two germline ends. Germline V gene lookup returns CDR1 LGHDT and CDR2 YNNKEL (reference sequence). CDR3 size: 12 residues. CDR3 in DNA: TGTGCCATCGGGACGGCTAACTATGGCTACACCTTC. Translating gives CAIGTANYGYTF.